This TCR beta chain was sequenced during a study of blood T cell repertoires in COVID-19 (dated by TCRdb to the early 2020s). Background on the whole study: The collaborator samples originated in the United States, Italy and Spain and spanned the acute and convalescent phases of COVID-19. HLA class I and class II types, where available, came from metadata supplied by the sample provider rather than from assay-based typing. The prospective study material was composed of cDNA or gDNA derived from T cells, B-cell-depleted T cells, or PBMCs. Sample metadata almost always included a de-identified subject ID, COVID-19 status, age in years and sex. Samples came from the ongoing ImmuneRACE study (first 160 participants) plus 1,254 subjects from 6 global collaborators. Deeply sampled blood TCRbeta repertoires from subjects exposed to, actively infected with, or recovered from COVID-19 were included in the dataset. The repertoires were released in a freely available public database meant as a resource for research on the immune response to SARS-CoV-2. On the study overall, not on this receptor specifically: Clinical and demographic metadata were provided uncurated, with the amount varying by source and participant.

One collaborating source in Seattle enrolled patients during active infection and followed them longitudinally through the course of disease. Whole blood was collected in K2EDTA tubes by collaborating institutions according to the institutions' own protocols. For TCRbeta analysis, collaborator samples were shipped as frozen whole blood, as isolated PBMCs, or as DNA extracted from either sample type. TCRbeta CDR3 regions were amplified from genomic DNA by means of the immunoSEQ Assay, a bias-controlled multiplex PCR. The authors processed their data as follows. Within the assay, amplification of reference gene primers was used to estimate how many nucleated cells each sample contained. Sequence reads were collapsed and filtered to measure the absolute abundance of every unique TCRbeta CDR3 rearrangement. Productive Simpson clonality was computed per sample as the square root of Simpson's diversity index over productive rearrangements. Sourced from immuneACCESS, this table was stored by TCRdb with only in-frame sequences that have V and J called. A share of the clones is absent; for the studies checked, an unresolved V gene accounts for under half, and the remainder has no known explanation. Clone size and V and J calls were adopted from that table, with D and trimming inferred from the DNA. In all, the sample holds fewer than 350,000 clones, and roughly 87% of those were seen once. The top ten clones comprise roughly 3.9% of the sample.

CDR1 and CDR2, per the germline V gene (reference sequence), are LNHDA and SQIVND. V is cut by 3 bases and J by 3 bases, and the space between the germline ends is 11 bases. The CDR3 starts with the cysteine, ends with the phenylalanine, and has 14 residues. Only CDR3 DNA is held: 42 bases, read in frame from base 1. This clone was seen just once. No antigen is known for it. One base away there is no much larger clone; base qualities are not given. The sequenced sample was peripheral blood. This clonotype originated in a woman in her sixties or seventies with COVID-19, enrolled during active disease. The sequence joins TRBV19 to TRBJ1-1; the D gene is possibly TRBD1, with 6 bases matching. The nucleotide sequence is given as TGTGCCAGTAGTATGGGTCAGGGGTACACTGAAGCTTTCTTT. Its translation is CASSMGQGYTEAFF. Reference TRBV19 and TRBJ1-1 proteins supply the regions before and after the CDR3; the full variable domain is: DGGITQSPKYLFRKEGQNVTLSCEQNLNHDAMYWYRQDPGQGLRLIYYSQIVNDFQKGDIAEGYSVSREKKESFPLTVTSAQKNPTAFYLCASSMGQGYTEAFFGQGTRLTVV.